This T cell receptor beta chain was observed in a study of blood T cell repertoires in COVID-19. At the level of the study: The United States, Italy and Spain were the sources of the acute and convalescent COVID-19 samples. PBMCs, B-cell-depleted T cells, or T cells were the source of the cDNA or gDNA that made up the material.

J gave up 6 bases and V 3 bases, and 11 bases lay outside the gene matches. The germline V gene has CDR1 WNHNN and CDR2 SYGVQD (reference sequence). This CDR3 is built from 17 residues. Under the authors' procedure: The assay estimated nucleated cells by amplifying reference gene primers. Libraries were prepared by immunoSEQ multiplex PCR; TCRdb keeps only in-frame clonotypes and omits some of them. V and J calls and clone size are given by that table; D and trimming were obtained from the DNA. The data show some 66,000 clones, with 80% to 90% seen just once and 8.3% held by the top ten. The origin of this receptor is a human donor with active COVID-19. The donor label of this sample is uncertain. Sequencing used peripheral blood. The gene calls are TRBV10-1 and TRBJ2-2; 9 nucleotides agree with TRBD1. CDR3 nucleotide sequence: TGCGCCAGCAGTGACCCCCGGGACAGGGAAGGCCCCGGGGAGCTGTTTTTT. Its protein is CASSDPRDREGPGELFF.